One sample yielded the 31 T cell receptor beta chains listed below, sequenced in a study of PD-L1 blockade in urothelial cancer. This sample's time point: peripheral blood 6 weeks after treatment start. Generated by immunoSEQ multiplex PCR, the TCRdb table keeps only in-frame clones and is missing some. Of around 120,000 clones listed, around 88% are singletons. Sequencing used PBMCs, obtained around atezolizumab (anti-PD-L1) treatment. The receptors stem from a man in his sixties with urothelial cancer.

The V call is TRBV4-3, the J call TRBJ1-2; D ambiguous. Germline V CDR1 and CDR2: LGHNA, YSLEER. Trimming cost V 1 base and J 1 base, with 7 bases left between them. The length of the CDR3 is 14 residues. CDR3 sequence: CASSQGAINYGYTF. CDR3 DNA: TGCGCCAGCAGCCAAGGGGCCATTAACTATGGCTACACCTTC.

The V and J genes are TRBV19 and TRBJ2-7; the match to TRBD1 covers 12 bases. From germline, CDR1 is LNHDA and CDR2 SQIVND (reference sequence). J lost 5 bases, V lost 8 bases, and 4 bases had no gene match. The CDR3 is 13 amino acids. CDR3 in DNA: TGTGCCAGTGGGGACAGGGGGCCGGACGAGCAGTACTTC. It codes for CASGDRGPDEQYF.

The chain is built from TRBV5-1 and TRBJ1-1; D may be TRBD1 (5 bases). Trimming stripped 3 bases from V and 1 base from J, with 7 bases between. Germline V gene lookup returns CDR1 SGHRS and CDR2 YFSETQ. CDR3 length equals 13 residues. The CDR3, as DNA: TGCGCCAGCAGCTCCACAGGGAACACTGAAGCTTTCTTT. This translates into CASSSTGNTEAFF.

This clone occurred a few times. The chain uses TRBV18 and TRBJ1-1; 7 bases match TRBD1. This CDR3 region has 13 residues. Germline V CDR1 and CDR2: KGHSH, LQKENI. After removal of 3 bases from V and 4 bases from J, the junction contained 2 bases not matched to a gene. The CDR3 region is CASSPTGVTEAFF. The CDR3 DNA reads as TGTGCCAGCTCACCTACAGGGGTCACTGAAGCTTTCTTT.

V usage is TRBV4-3 and J usage is TRBJ2-1; the D gene is possibly TRBD2 (6 bases). From germline, CDR1 is LGHNA and CDR2 YSLEER. Trimming removed 1 base from V and 7 bases from J, with 17 bases in between. The CDR3 consists of 16 residues. DNA of the CDR3: TGCGCCAGCAGCCAAGCCATTAGCGGTTTAGGAAATGAGCAGTTCTTC. The encoded protein is CASSQAISGLGNEQFF.

V and J are TRBV19 and TRBJ2-2; 7 bases are shared with TRBD1. The length of the CDR3 is 15 residues. Trimming at V came to 3 bases and at J to 6 bases, leaving 7 bases not matched to a gene. Per the germline V gene, CDR1 is LNHDA and CDR2 is SQIVND (reference sequence). CDR3 DNA: TGTGCCAGTAGTATCCTGGGACAGTCCCCCGGGGAGCTGTTTTTT. Amino acids: CASSILGQSPGELFF.

The chain joins TRBV5-8 to TRBJ2-3; 7 bases match TRBD1. The CDR3 loop spans 15 amino acids. Germline-derived CDR1 and CDR2 are SGHTS and YDEGEE. The trim removed 0 bases at V and 3 bases at J, leaving 4 bases unmatched. CDR3 residues: CASSLVRGLTDTQYF. CDR3 nucleotide sequence: TGTGCCAGCAGCTTGGTAAGGGGGCTAACAGATACGCAGTATTTT.

The chain links TRBV18 to TRBJ2-2; 7 bases align to TRBD1. The J segment lost 6 bases and the V segment lost 6 bases, leaving 13 bases of the junction unmatched. The CDR3 has 16 residues. CDR1 and CDR2 from the germline V gene are KGHSH and LQKENI. CDR3 in amino acids: CASSALNRGSSGELFF. CDR3 coding DNA: TGTGCCAGCTCGGCCCTCAACAGGGGAAGTTCCGGGGAGCTGTTTTTT. Together with reference TRBV18 and TRBJ2-2, the CDR3 gives the full variable domain: NAGVMQNPRHLVRRRGQEARLRCSPMKGHSHVYWYRQLPEEGLKFMVYLQKENIIDESGMPKERFSAEFPKEGPSILRIQQVVRGDSAAYFCASSALNRGSSGELFFGEGSRLTVL.

This chain uses TRBV27 with TRBJ2-2, with a possible D match to TRBD1 (5 bases). This CDR3 has 15 amino acids. V was cut by 2 bases and J by 5 bases, with 12 bases left in between. Germline V gene data show CDR1 as MNHEY and CDR2 as SMNVEV (reference sequence). In nucleotides, the CDR3 is TGTGCCAGCAGTTTAAAGGGCCCAGGGACCGGGGAGCTGTTTTTT. It encodes CASSLKGPGTGELFF.

The V gene is TRBV11-1, the J gene TRBJ2-1; 12 bases align to TRBD2. With 3 bases clipped from V and 5 bases from J, the junction kept 11 bases outside the gene matches. Germline CDR1 is SGHAT and CDR2 is FQDESV (reference sequence). CDR3 length: 18 amino acids. The CDR3 DNA is TGTGCCAGCAGCTTTGGGGTTGCGACTAGCGGGAGACACAATGAGCAGTTCTTC. This codes for CASSFGVATSGRHNEQFF. The whole variable domain, filled in from reference TRBV11-1 and TRBJ2-1, reads EAEVAQSPRYKITEKSQAVAFWCDPISGHATLYWYRQILGQGPELLVQFQDESVVDDSQLPKDRFSAERLKGVDSTLKIQPAELGDSAMYLCASSFGVATSGRHNEQFFGPGTRLTVL.

The genes are TRBV7-9 and TRBJ2-7; D perhaps matches TRBD2 (6 bases). Trimming shortened V by 1 base and J by 4 bases, and 14 bases separated the two germline ends. Germline CDR1 SEHNR, CDR2 FQNEAQ (reference sequence). The CDR3 loop spans 15 amino acids. CDR3 residues: CASSLVTGSGYEQYF. The CDR3 DNA follows: TGTGCCAGCAGCTTAGTAACCGGGAGCGGATACGAGCAGTACTTC. The full variable domain, its missing parts supplied by reference TRBV7-9 and TRBJ2-7, is DTGVSQNPRHKITKRGQNVTFRCDPISEHNRLYWYRQTLGQGPEFLTYFQNEAQLEKSRLLSDRFSAERPKGSFSTLEIQRTEQGDSAMYLCASSLVTGSGYEQYFGPGTRLTVT.

The V call is TRBV28, the J call TRBJ2-1; possibly TRBD2 for D (5 bases). The V and J ends lost 3 bases and 3 bases respectively, with 18 bases between them. The CDR3 runs 17 residues. Germline CDR1 is MDHEN and CDR2 is SYDVKM. The CDR3 loop reads CASSFPPHNGNYNEQFF. The CDR3, as DNA: TGTGCCAGCAGTTTCCCTCCCCACAACGGGAACTACAATGAGCAGTTCTTC. Complete variable domain (other parts from reference TRBV28 and TRBJ2-1): DVKVTQSSRYLVKRTGEKVFLECVQDMDHENMFWYRQDPGLGLRLIYFSYDVKMKEKGDIPEGYSVSREKKERFSLILESASTNQTSMYLCASSFPPHNGNYNEQFFGPGTRLTVL.

The V call is TRBV6-6, the J call TRBJ1-5; 9 bases match TRBD1. The CDR3 sequence is 14 residues long. Trimming at V came to 6 bases and at J to 7 bases, leaving 7 bases not matched to a gene. CDR1 MNHNY and CDR2 SVGAGI come from the germline V gene (reference sequence). The CDR3 is CASSEQGAGQPQHF. CDR3 in DNA: TGTGCCAGCAGCGAACAGGGGGCTGGACAGCCCCAGCATTTT.

This rearrangement joins TRBV7-3 to TRBJ2-1; 11 bases align to TRBD2. The V gene end was trimmed by 4 bases and the J gene end by 9 bases; junction bases not matched to a gene: 14. The CDR3 contains 17 residues. Germline lookup yields CDR1 SGHTA and CDR2 FQGTGA. CDR3 residues: CASSSSFSGRDGGEQFF. For the CDR3, the DNA is TGTGCCAGCAGCTCTAGCTTTAGCGGGAGGGACGGGGGTGAGCAGTTCTTC. The full variable domain, rest sourced from reference TRBV7-3 and TRBJ2-1, is GAGVSQTPSNKVTEKGKYVELRCDPISGHTALYWYRQSLGQGPEFLIYFQGTGAADDSGLPNDRFFAVRPEGSVSTLKIQRTERGDSAVYLCASSSSFSGRDGGEQFFGPGTRLTVL.

V and J are TRBV6-5 and TRBJ2-5, with 8 positions matching TRBD1. Per the germline V gene, CDR1 is MNHEY and CDR2 is SVGAGI. V dropped 6 bases and J dropped 1; count of bases not matched to a gene: 1. The CDR3 totals 13 residues. CDR3: CASRGTGQETQYF. The DNA of the CDR3 is TGTGCCAGCAGGGGGACAGGCCAAGAGACCCAGTACTTC.

The chain has TRBV29-1 and TRBJ2-7; perhaps TRBD1 as D (6 bases). This CDR3 is 13 amino acids long. V gave up 6 bases and J gave up 0 bases, with 12 bases separating them. Germline V gene sequence: CDR1 SQVTM, CDR2 ANQGSEA. This CDR3 reads CSVPGHSSYEQYF. The CDR3, as DNA: TGCAGCGTCCCGGGACACAGCTCCTACGAGCAGTACTTC.

The chain joins TRBV4-1 to TRBJ1-2, with TRBD1 identical over 7 bases. The CDR3 is made up of 17 amino acids. V lost 0 bases and J lost 8; bases outside the gene matches: 15. Germline values: CDR1 MGHRA, CDR2 YSYEKL. The CDR3 sequence: CASSQDSGRGLLGGYTF. Written as DNA, the CDR3 is TGCGCCAGCAGCCAAGATTCTGGCAGGGGGTTGCTTGGGGGCTACACCTTC.

The chain is built from TRBV7-9 and TRBJ2-7; possibly TRBD1 for D (6 bases). There are 15 residues in the CDR3. Deletions cut 0 bases from V and 6 bases from J, with 15 bases between. In germline, CDR1 is SEHNR, CDR2 FQNEAQ (reference sequence). CDR3 amino acids: CASSLASGETTEQYF. The CDR3 nucleotides are TGTGCCAGCAGCTTAGCGTCAGGGGAGACTACCGAGCAGTACTTC.

This clone was seen only once. The rearrangement joins TRBV30 to TRBJ2-6; 7 nucleotides agree with TRBD1. Germline loops: CDR1 GTSNPN, CDR2 SVGIG (reference sequence). The V segment lost 3 bases and the J segment 3 bases; nucleotides outside the gene matches: 5. The CDR3 is 15 residues long. In DNA form, the CDR3 reads TGTGCCTGGAGCCTAGGGGGCGGTGGGGCCAACGTCCTGACTTTC. Protein sequence: CAWSLGGGGANVLTF.

The V call is TRBV10-3, the J call TRBJ1-1; possibly TRBD1 for D (5 bases). The ends were cut back, 6 bases at V and 4 bases at J, with 12 bases in the middle. CDR1 and CDR2 (germline): ENHRY, SYGVKD. The CDR3 consists of 13 residues. The CDR3 reads CAISDPGGTEAFF. CDR3 coding DNA: TGTGCCATCAGCGACCCGGGGGGCACTGAAGCTTTCTTT.

CDR3 protein: CASSAVVRATNEKLFF. As DNA, the CDR3 is TGTGCCAGTAGTGCCGTGGTACGGGCAACTAATGAAAAACTGTTTTTT. V gene TRBV19 combines with J gene TRBJ1-4; D remains ambiguous. CDR1 is LNHDA, CDR2 SQIVND, per germline (reference sequence). The CDR3 is made up of 16 amino acids. Deletions cut 5 bases from V and 0 bases from J, with 13 bases between.

V gene TRBV29-1 combines with J gene TRBJ2-7; 9 nucleotides match TRBD2. The CDR3 runs to 14 residues. J was trimmed by 6 bases and V by 4 bases; bases with no gene match: 10. CDR1 is SQVTM and CDR2 is ANQGSEA in the germline V gene. The CDR3 is CSVGGGLADAEQYF. The CDR3 DNA reads TGCAGCGTTGGGGGGGGACTAGCTGACGCCGAGCAGTACTTC.

The CDR3 loop reads CATSPSWTGDHGYTF. The CDR3 nucleotides read TGTGCCACCAGCCCCTCTTGGACAGGGGATCATGGCTACACCTTC. This rearrangement joins TRBV15 to TRBJ1-2, with 9 bases matching TRBD1. The CDR3 covers 15 residues. V trimming: 5 bases; J trimming: 6 bases; junction bases outside the gene matches: 10. Germline loops: CDR1 LNHNV, CDR2 YYDKDF (reference sequence).

With regard to this clone: Other DNA sequences in this specimen translate into the identical CDR3. The rearrangement links TRBV5-1 to TRBJ2-3, with 11 bases identical to TRBD2. V shed 4 bases, J shed 1 base, and the junction held 5 bases outside the gene matches. Per germline, CDR1 SGHRS and CDR2 YFSETQ. The CDR3 extends over 16 amino acids. CDR3 sequence: CASSPGLAGGTDTQYF. CDR3 nucleotide sequence: TGCGCCAGCAGCCCCGGACTAGCGGGCGGCACAGATACGCAGTATTTT.

V gene TRBV29-1 combines with J gene TRBJ1-1; 8 bases match TRBD1. J gave up 1 base and V 7 bases, and 5 bases lay outside the gene matches. Germline V gene lookup returns CDR1 SQVTM and CDR2 ANQGSEA. CDR3 length: 13 residues. CDR3 in amino acids: CSARGQANTEAFF. As DNA, the CDR3 is TGCAGCGCCAGGGGACAGGCGAACACTGAAGCTTTCTTT.

This clone showed up just once. V is TRBV5-5 and J is TRBJ1-2; D is uncertain. V lost 4 bases and J 5 bases, leaving 9 bases between the germline ends. This CDR3 is built from 12 residues. The germline V gene encodes CDR1 SGHKS and CDR2 YYEKEE (reference sequence). CDR3 in amino acids: CASSAGIYGYTF. CDR3 sequence (DNA): TGTGCCAGCAGCGCGGGGATTTATGGCTACACCTTC.

The V gene is TRBV6-5, the J gene TRBJ1-2; D is possibly TRBD1 (5 bases). Germline V gives CDR1 MNHEY, CDR2 SVGAGI. The CDR3 totals 14 residues. The V gene lost 6 bases and the J gene lost 2 bases, with 13 bases spanning the gap. The CDR3 region has the DNA TGTGCCAGCAGCCTTGGCGGGACGAACTATGGCTACACCTTC. Encoded protein: CASSLGGTNYGYTF.

The chain recombines TRBV11-3 with TRBJ2-3, with TRBD2 as a possible D gene (6 bases). The CDR3 has 14 amino acids. The V end was cut by 3 bases, the J end by 6 bases, with 13 bases between. Germline lookup yields CDR1 SGHNT and CDR2 YENEEA. The CDR3 DNA follows: TGTGCCAGCAGCTTTAAACTAGCTTCGGATACGCAGTATTTT. This sequence encodes CASSFKLASDTQYF. The full variable domain, completed using reference TRBV11-3 and TRBJ2-3, is EAGVVQSPRYKIIEKKQPVAFWCNPISGHNTLYWYLQNLGQGPELLIRYENEEAVDDSQLPKDRFSAERLKGVDSTLKIQPAELGDSAVYLCASSFKLASDTQYFGPGTRLTVL.

The chain carries TRBV28 and TRBJ2-3; 7 bases agree with TRBD1. V lost 6 bases, J lost 2 bases, and 5 bases stayed unmatched. Germline V gene data show CDR1 as MDHEN and CDR2 as SYDVKM. The CDR3 has 14 amino acids. In nucleotides, the CDR3 is TGTGCCAGCAGCGTGACAGGGACCACAGATACGCAGTATTTT. Encoded protein: CASSVTGTTDTQYF. The full variable domain, with the rest looked up from reference TRBV28 and TRBJ2-3, is DVKVTQSSRYLVKRTGEKVFLECVQDMDHENMFWYRQDPGLGLRLIYFSYDVKMKEKGDIPEGYSVSREKKERFSLILESASTNQTSMYLCASSVTGTTDTQYFGPGTRLTVL.

Concerning this clone: This specimen includes other DNA sequences encoding the same CDR3. The chain is built from TRBV5-1 and TRBJ2-3; 8 bases line up with TRBD2. The CDR3 length is 15 residues. Germline lookup yields CDR1 SGHRS and CDR2 YFSETQ. After removal of 2 bases from V and 0 bases from J, the junction contained 2 bases not matched to a gene. The CDR3 DNA follows: TGCGCCAGCAGCTTAGCGGGAGCTAGCACAGATACGCAGTATTTT. It codes for CASSLAGASTDTQYF.

About this clone: Other nucleotide sequences from this sample produce the same CDR3. The J gene is TRBJ2-7, the V gene TRBV11-2, with 10 bases lining up with TRBD2. CDR1 is SGHAT and CDR2 is FQNNGV in the germline V gene. V lost 1 base to trimming and J lost 3 bases; unmatched junction nucleotides: 0. The CDR3 length is 14 residues. CDR3 protein: CASSLASGSYEQYF. CDR3 DNA sequence: TGTGCCAGCAGCTTAGCTAGCGGGAGCTACGAGCAGTACTTC.